This TCR beta chain was recorded in a study of blood T cell repertoires in COVID-19. Background on the study: The United States, Italy and Spain provided the acute and convalescent COVID-19 samples. PBMCs, B-cell-depleted T cells, or T cells provided the cDNA or gDNA that made up the material.

Original processing notes: Counts of nucleated cells, estimated from reference gene primer amplification, were obtained. The data were produced by immunoSEQ multiplex PCR, yet TCRdb's version contains in-frame clones alone and is incomplete. That table supplies the V and J calls and clone size; D and trimming were determined from the DNA. Of 200,000 to 300,000 clones in the sample, 86% were seen once. Seattle patient enrollment occurred during active infection, with longitudinal follow-up thereafter. The CDR3 has 16 residues. This chain connects TRBV21-1 to TRBJ1-3; the DNA was not used to check the table's D call, TRBD1. TRBV21-1 is shown as a pseudogene. Material: peripheral blood. The TCR sequence derives from a woman aged 80 or over with COVID-19, enrolled during active disease. Here the CDR3 reads CASSAYRGPSGNTIYF. Written as DNA, the CDR3 is TGTGCCAGCAGCGCGTACAGGGGTCCGTCTGGAAACACCATATATTTT.